This TCR beta chain was observed in a study of a mutant IDH1 vaccine in newly diagnosed glioma. Study-wide background: The first vaccination came 4-6 weeks after radiotherapy alone, or with temozolomide cycles. Study-wide points: Among patients, around 93% showed immune responses induced by the vaccine.

Time point described: week 5, during vaccination. Mutant IDH1 20-mer peptide, at 300 ug, made up each vaccine dose, with topical imiquimod. The method was immunoSEQ multiplex PCR; TCRdb's version includes in-frame clones alone and lacks a portion of them. The table shows about 38,000 clones, with about four fifths occurring only once. Trimming pared 1 base from V and 4 bases from J, leaving 10 bases between. Germline assignment: CDR1 LNHDA and CDR2 SQIVND (reference sequence). The CDR3 has 14 residues. With respect to this clone: The antigen remains undetermined.

The sample here was PBMCs, taken from a glioma patient whose treatment included an IDH1 peptide vaccine. The sequence was obtained from a man aged 35 to 55 with glioma. V gene TRBV19 combines with J gene TRBJ1-1; tentatively, D is TRBD1 (5 bases). Here the CDR3 DNA reads TGTGCCAGTAGTATAGGGTGGGGGGGCACTGAAGCTTTCTTT. Protein product: CASSIGWGGTEAFF.